The clone carrying this T cell receptor beta chain was detected only a few times. As yet, its antigen is unknown. CDR1 and CDR2 (germline): SGDLS, YYNGEE. V shed 3 bases and J 2 bases; nucleotides not matched to a gene: 12. This CDR3 is 17 amino acids long. Likely shared infections and vaccines: all three twin pairs were reared together. The data originate from a study of identical twins' blood T cells. Notes on the study in general: Shared environment remains a possible cause of twin similarity.

TCRdb reprocessed the 5' RACE reads via MiXCR and lists one record per CDR3 protein. The table lists 300,000 to 400,000 distinct CDR3 sequences, over 25% of them singletons, with about 6.1% in the top ten. The receptor's source is a woman between 18 and 50 years old in good health. The V gene is TRBV9, the J gene TRBJ2-3, with 7 bases aligning to TRBD1. Input material: PBMCs. CDR3 bases: TGTGCCAGCAGCGGAATAATACAGGGGACCTACACAGATACGCAGTATTTT. Residues: CASSGIIQGTYTDTQYF.